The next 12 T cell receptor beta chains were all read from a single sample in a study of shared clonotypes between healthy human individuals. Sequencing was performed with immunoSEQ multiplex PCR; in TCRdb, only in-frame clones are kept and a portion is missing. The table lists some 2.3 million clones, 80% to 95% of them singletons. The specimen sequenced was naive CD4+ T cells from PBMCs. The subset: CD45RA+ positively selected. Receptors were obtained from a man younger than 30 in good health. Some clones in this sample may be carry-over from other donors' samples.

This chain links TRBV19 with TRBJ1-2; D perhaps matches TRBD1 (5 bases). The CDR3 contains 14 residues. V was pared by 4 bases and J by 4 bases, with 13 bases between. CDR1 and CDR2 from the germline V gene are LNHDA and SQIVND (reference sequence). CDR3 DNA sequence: TGTGCCAGTAGTACCAAGGGACCACTCTATGGCTACACCTTC. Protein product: CASSTKGPLYGYTF.

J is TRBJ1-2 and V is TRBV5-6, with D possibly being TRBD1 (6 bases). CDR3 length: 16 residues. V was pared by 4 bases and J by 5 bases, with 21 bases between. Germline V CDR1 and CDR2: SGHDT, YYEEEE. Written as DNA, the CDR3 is TGTGCCAGCAGCGGAGAGACAGGCGCTTCCACGTATGGCTACACCTTC. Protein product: CASSGETGASTYGYTF.

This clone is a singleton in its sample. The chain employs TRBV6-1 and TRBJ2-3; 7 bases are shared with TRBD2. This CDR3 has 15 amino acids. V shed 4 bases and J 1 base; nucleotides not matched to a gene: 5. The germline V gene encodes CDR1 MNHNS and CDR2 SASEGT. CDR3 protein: CASSGRGSGTDTQYF. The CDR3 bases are TGTGCCAGCAGTGGCCGCGGGAGCGGCACAGATACGCAGTATTTT.

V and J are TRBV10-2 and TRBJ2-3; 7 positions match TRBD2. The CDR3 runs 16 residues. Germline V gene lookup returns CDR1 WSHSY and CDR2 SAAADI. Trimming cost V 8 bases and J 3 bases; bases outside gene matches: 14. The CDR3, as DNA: TGCGCCAGCTGGGGGGATTCAGCGGGATGGACAGATACGCAGTATTTT. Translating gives CASWGDSAGWTDTQYF.

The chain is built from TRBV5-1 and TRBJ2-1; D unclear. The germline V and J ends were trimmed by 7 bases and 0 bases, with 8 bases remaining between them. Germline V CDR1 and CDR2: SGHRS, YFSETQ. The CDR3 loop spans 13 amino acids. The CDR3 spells CASSGTSYNEQFF. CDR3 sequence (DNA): TGCGCCAGCTCCGGTACCTCCTACAATGAGCAGTTCTTC.

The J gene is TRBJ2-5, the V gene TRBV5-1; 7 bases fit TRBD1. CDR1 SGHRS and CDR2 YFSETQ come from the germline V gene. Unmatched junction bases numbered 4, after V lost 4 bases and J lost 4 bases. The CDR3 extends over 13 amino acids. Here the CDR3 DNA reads TGCGCCAGCAGCAGGGGGCGCGGAGAGACCCAGTACTTC. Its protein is CASSRGRGETQYF.

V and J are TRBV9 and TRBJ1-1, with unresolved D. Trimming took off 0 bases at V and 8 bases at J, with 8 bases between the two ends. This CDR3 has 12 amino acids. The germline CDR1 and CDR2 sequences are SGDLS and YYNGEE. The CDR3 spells CASSVGSSEAFF. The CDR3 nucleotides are TGTGCCAGCAGCGTAGGGAGCAGCGAAGCTTTCTTT.

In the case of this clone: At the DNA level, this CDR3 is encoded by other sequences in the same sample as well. The CDR3 spells CASSLDRVTDTQYF. In nucleotides, the CDR3 is TGTGCCAGCAGCTTAGATCGGGTCACAGATACGCAGTATTTT. The chain employs TRBV11-2 and TRBJ2-3; no reliable D call. V dropped 0 bases and J dropped 2 bases, with 6 bases sitting between them. CDR3 length: 14 residues. CDR1 is SGHAT, CDR2 FQNNGV, per germline.

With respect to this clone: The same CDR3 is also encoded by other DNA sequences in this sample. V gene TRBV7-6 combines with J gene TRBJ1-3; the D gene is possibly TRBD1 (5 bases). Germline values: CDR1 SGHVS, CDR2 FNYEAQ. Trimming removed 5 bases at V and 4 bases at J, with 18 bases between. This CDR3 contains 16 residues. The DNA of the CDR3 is TGTGCCAGCAGCCCATACAGGCTAAAAAGGGGAAACACCATATATTTT. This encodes CASSPYRLKRGNTIYF. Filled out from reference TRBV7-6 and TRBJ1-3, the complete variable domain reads GAGVSQSPRYKVTKRGQDVALRCDPISGHVSLYWYRQALGQGPEFLTYFNYEAQQDKSGLPNDRFSAERPEGSISTLTIQRTEQRDSAMYRCASSPYRLKRGNTIYFGEGSWLTVV.

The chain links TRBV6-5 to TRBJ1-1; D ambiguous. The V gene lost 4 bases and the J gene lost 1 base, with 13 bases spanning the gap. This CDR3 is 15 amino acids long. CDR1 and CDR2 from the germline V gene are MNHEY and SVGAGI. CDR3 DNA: TGTGCCAGCAGTTCGGCACACATAAGGAACACTGAAGCTTTCTTT. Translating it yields CASSSAHIRNTEAFF.

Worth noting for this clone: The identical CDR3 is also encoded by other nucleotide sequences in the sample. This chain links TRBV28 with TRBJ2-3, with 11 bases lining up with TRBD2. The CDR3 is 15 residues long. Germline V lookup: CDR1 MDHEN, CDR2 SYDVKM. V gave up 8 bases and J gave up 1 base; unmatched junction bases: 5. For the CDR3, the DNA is TGTGCCAGCTCCCTAGCGGGGGGACGCACAGATACGCAGTATTTT. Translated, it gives CASSLAGGRTDTQYF.

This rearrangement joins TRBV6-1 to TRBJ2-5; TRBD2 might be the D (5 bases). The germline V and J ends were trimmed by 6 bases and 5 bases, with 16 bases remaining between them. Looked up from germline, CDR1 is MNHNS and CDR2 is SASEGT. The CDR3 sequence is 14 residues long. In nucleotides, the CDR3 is TGTGCCAGCAGCCGGGGTTTCTCGTGGGAGACCCAGTACTTC. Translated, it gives CASSRGFSWETQYF.